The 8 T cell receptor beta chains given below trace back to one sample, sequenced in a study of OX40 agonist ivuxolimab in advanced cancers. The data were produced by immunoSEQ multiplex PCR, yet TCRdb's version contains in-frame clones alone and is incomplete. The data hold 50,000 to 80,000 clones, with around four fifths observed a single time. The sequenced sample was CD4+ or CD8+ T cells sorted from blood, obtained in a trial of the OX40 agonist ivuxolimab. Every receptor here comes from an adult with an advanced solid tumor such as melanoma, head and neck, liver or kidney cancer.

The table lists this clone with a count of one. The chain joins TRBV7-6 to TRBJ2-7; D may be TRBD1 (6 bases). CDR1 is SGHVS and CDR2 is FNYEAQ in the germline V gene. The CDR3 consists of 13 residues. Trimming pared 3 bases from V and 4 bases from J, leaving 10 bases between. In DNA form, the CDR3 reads TGTGCCAGCAGCTTTGGGACACGATACGAGCAGTACTTC. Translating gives CASSFGTRYEQYF.

The CDR3 nucleotides read TGTGCCAGCAGCGTACCTCGGGGCGGAGGCCCTAACTATGGCTACACCTTC. Translating gives CASSVPRGGGPNYGYTF. V usage is TRBV9 and J usage is TRBJ1-2; TRBD1 might be the D (5 bases). Trimming took off 1 base at V and 0 bases at J, with 16 bases between the two ends. Per the germline V gene, CDR1 is SGDLS and CDR2 is YYNGEE. The CDR3 totals 17 residues.

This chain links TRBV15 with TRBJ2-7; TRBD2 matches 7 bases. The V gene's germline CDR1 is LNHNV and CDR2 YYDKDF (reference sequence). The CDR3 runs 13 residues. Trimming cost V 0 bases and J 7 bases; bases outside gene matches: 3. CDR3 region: CATSRERGGEQYF. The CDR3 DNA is TGTGCCACCAGCAGAGAGCGGGGAGGGGAGCAGTACTTC.

CDR3 nucleotides: TGTGCCAGCAGCTTAGGATGGCGAGGGGGAGGGCAGTTCTTC. It encodes CASSLGWRGGGQFF. V usage is TRBV11-2 and J usage is TRBJ2-1; D is tentatively TRBD1 or TRBD2 (6 bases each). V was shortened by 1 base and J by 12 bases, with 16 bases between the two germline ends. CDR1 is SGHAT and CDR2 is FQNNGV in the germline V gene. This CDR3 has 14 amino acids.

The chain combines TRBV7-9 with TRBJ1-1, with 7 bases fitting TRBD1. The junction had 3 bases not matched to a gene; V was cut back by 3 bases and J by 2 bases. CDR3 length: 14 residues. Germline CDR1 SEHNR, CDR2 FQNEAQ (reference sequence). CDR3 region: CASSLQGVNTEAFF. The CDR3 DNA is TGTGCCAGCAGCTTGCAGGGGGTCAACACTGAAGCTTTCTTT. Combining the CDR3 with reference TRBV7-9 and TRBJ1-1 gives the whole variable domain DTGVSQNPRHKITKRGQNVTFRCDPISEHNRLYWYRQTLGQGPEFLTYFQNEAQLEKSRLLSDRFSAERPKGSFSTLEIQRTEQGDSAMYLCASSLQGVNTEAFFGQGTRLTVV.

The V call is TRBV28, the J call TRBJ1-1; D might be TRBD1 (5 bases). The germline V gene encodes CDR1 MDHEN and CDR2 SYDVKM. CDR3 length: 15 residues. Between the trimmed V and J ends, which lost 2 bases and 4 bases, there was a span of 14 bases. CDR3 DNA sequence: TGTGCCAGCAGTTTAGGGGACCGGGTAATCACTGAAGCTTTCTTT. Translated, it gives CASSLGDRVITEAFF.

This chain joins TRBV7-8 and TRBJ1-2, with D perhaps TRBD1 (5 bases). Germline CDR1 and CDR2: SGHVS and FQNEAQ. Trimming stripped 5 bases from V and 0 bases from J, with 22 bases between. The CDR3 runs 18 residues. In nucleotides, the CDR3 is TGTGCCAGCAGCACCTACGGGACCTCAAAAGGAACTAACTATGGCTACACCTTC. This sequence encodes CASSTYGTSKGTNYGYTF.

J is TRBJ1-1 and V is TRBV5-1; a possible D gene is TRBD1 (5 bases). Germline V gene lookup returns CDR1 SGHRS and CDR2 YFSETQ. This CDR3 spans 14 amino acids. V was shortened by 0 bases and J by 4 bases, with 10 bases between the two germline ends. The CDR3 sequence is CASSLAQGLTEAFF. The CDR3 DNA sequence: TGCGCCAGCAGCTTGGCCCAGGGTCTCACTGAAGCTTTCTTT.